The T cell receptor beta chain under discussion was sequenced for a study of molecular identifiers for immune sequencing clone quantification. Each library that profiled naive CD8 cells came from roughly 20,000 to 1,000,000 sorted cells with 10%, 30% or 50% RNA. This clonotype came up many times. Its antigen is still unknown. Making the bulk TCR libraries relied on previously described methods and listed TCR primers. TCRdb reprocessed the PCR reads with MiXCR, giving one entry per CDR3 protein. The table records 490,000 or so distinct CDR3 sequences, 25% of them present only once. The V end lost 2 bases, the J end lost 7 bases, and 6 bases lay between the germline ends. The CDR3 totals 11 residues. Germline loops: CDR1 ENHRY, CDR2 SYGVKD. Study conclusions and caveats: Detecting spiked Jurkat TCR RNA from one cell among around 950,000 naive cells was reportedly possible. Highly expanded clone sizes could end up underestimated if a barcode were shared by identical TCR molecules.

V gene TRBV10-3 combines with J gene TRBJ2-7, with D tentatively TRBD2 (6 bases). The receptor's source is a human donor in good health. Some libraries in this study had Jurkat cell RNA spiked in. Sequencing input: naive CD8+ T cells from blood, with Jurkat cell RNA spiked in. Indicated subset: FACS-sorted CD8+CD4-CCR7+CD45RA+ naive T cells. CDR3 sequence: CAISEGTEQYF. CDR3 DNA: TGTGCCATCAGTGAGGGGACTGAGCAGTACTTC.